This T cell receptor (beta chain) was captured in a study of blood T cell repertoires in COVID-19. Across the study: The samples span acute and convalescent COVID-19 from the United States, Italy and Spain.

The CDR3 has 17 amino acids. The V gene's germline CDR1 is KGHSH and CDR2 LQKENI. V dropped 3 bases and J dropped 0 bases, with 14 bases sitting between them. Sequencing was performed with immunoSEQ multiplex PCR; in TCRdb, only in-frame clones are kept and a portion is missing. The sample holds about 480,000 clones, roughly 91% seen once. The origin of this receptor is a woman aged 30 to 39 with acute or convalescent COVID-19. The chain has TRBV18 and TRBJ2-2; unclear D gene. The sequenced material came from peripheral blood. The CDR3 loop is CASSPQLAATNTGELFF. The CDR3 DNA reads as TGTGCCAGCTCACCCCAACTGGCGGCCACGAACACCGGGGAGCTGTTTTTT.